Here is one T cell receptor beta chain with its context. What it binds is unknown. MiXCR, run by TCRdb on the reads, gives a single entry per CDR3 protein. This sample carries some 310,000 distinct CDR3 sequences, approximately 25% of them seen once, and the ten largest clones take 13%. This CDR3 is built from 15 residues. V lost 5 bases and J lost 1, with 14 bases in between. CDR1 and CDR2 (germline): MNHNS, SASEGT. The sample comes from a study of T cell repertoires in cytomegalovirus infection. Study-level information: Epitope selection comprised recently identified HLA-C-restricted CMV epitopes and well-studied HLA-B-restricted CMV epitopes. The public TCR beta signatures pointed to both CMV infection and matching HLA type. Study-level results: There were HLA-C-restricted CMV-specific TCR beta clonotypes dominating the ex vivo response. CMV carriers having the relevant HLA were flagged by cumulative public TCR beta family frequency.

The source was cultured PBMCs, collected from culture after CMV antigen stimulation. The chain uses TRBV6-1 and TRBJ1-1, with no clear D. This clonotype was sampled from a human donor in good health (CMV status not recorded). Some clones in this sample may be carry-over from other donors' samples. The CDR3 sequence: CASSSGMWTNTEAFF. In DNA, the CDR3 is TGTGCCAGCAGTTCCGGAATGTGGACGAACACTGAAGCTTTCTTT.